This T cell receptor (beta chain) was captured by sequencing in a study of T cell responses to AZD1222 COVID-19 vaccine. Study-level findings and limits: Baseline seropositives among AZD1222 recipients totaled only five to seven.

The CDR3 spans 16 residues. Looked up from germline, CDR1 is SGHRS and CDR2 is YFSETQ. J was trimmed by 5 bases and V by 2 bases; bases with no gene match: 10. TCRdb's table, derived via immunoSEQ multiplex PCR, lists solely in-frame clones and lacks some. The sample has hundreds of thousands of clones, about 94% seen once. Concerning this clone itself: The antigen is unknown.

The source was peripheral blood, collected 28 days after the second AZD1222 dose. The sequence derives from an adult who received the AZD1222 COVID-19 vaccine. This rearrangement joins TRBV5-1 to TRBJ2-7, with 10 bases lining up with TRBD1. The CDR3 sequence is CASSFATDRGHHEQYF. The CDR3 DNA sequence: TGCGCCAGCAGCTTTGCTACTGACAGGGGGCACCACGAGCAGTACTTC.